Listed below are T cell receptor beta chains from one sample, sequenced in a study of blood T cell repertoires in COVID-19. The method was immunoSEQ multiplex PCR; TCRdb's version includes in-frame clones alone and lacks a portion of them. Of 150,000 to 200,000 clones in the sample, 86% were seen once. Sequencing was done on a sample of PBMCs or T cells enriched from blood (not recorded which). The receptors shown here come from a woman younger than 45 who had recovered from COVID-19. Both conserved end residues are part of each CDR3. A D gene is named only where the DNA matches it firmly. The size entry is marked missing in some rows and otherwise reads once, few, many or a size class.

TRBD2	17	NA	TRBJ2-1	TRBV6-2/TRBV6-3	TGTGCCAGCAGTTCGATCAGACTAGCGCAAGGTTACAATGAGCAGTTCTTC	CASSSIRLAQGYNEQFF
NA	14	NA	TRBJ1-4	TRBV7-8	TGTGCCAGCAGCTTACATACAGGGAGTGAAAAACTGTTTTTT	CASSLHTGSEKLFF
NA	13	NA	TRBJ1-5	TRBV7-9	TGTGCCAGCAGCTCCCAGGGTCATCAGCCCCAGCATTTT	CASSSQGHQPQHF
NA	13	NA	TRBJ2-1	TRBV6-2/TRBV6-3	TGTGCCAGCAGTTACCCCCCGGCAGGGGAGCAGTTCTTC	CASSYPPAGEQFF
NA	12	few	TRBJ1-3	TRBV28	TGTGCCAGCAGTTTCACTGGAAACACCATATATTTT	CASSFTGNTIYF
TRBD1	13	once	TRBJ1-2	TRBV12-3/TRBV12-4	TGTGCCAGCAGGAGACAGGGGAACTATGGCTACACCTTC	CASRRQGNYGYTF
NA	14	NA	TRBJ2-5	TRBV6-5	TGTGCCAGCAGTTACGGAACAGACCAAGAGACCCAGTACTTC	CASSYGTDQETQYF
NA	13	NA	TRBJ2-3	TRBV5-1	TGCGCCAGCAGCTTGGCCGCAGGGAATACGCAGTATTTT	CASSLAAGNTQYF
TRBD2	13	NA	TRBJ2-5	TRBV14	TGTGCCAGCAGCCAAAGCGGGAGTACGACCCAGTACTTC	CASSQSGSTTQYF
NA	14	NA	TRBJ1-5	TRBV6-5	TGTGCCAGCAGTCGACAGGTCTCCAATCAGCCCCAGCATTTT	CASSRQVSNQPQHF
NA	15	once	TRBJ2-7	TRBV6-9	TGTGCCAGCAGTTCCTTTACGCTAGCCCCCGGCGAGCAGTACTTC	CASSSFTLAPGEQYF
TRBD2	16	NA	TRBJ2-1	TRBV6-2/TRBV6-3	TGTGCCAGCAGTTACACCACCGGACTAGCGGGAAATGAGCAGTTCTTC	CASSYTTGLAGNEQFF
NA	16	few	TRBJ2-5	TRBV4-1	TGCGCCAGCAGCCAAGATGGGGGGATGGGTGAGAAGACCCAGTACTTC	CASSQDGGMGEKTQYF
TRBD2	19	NA	TRBJ2-3	TRBV4-1	TGCGCCAGCAGCCAGGAGGGGCTAGCGGGAGATCCTCGCACAGATACGCAGTATTTT	CASSQEGLAGDPRTDTQYF
NA	16	NA	TRBJ1-3	TRBV18	TGTGCCAGCTCACCACGTCAGGGGAACTCTGGAAACACCATATATTTT	CASSPRQGNSGNTIYF
TRBD1	17	NA	TRBJ1-2	TRBV4-2	TGTGCCAGCAGCCAAGTTTTCGGCGACAGGGGAACCTATGGCTACACCTTC	CASSQVFGDRGTYGYTF
TRBD1	14	NA	TRBJ1-1	TRBV12-5	TGTGCTAGTGGTGAACAGGGGGGGGCCACTGAAGCTTTCTTT	CASGEQGGATEAFF
NA	12	NA	TRBJ2-2	TRBV3-1/TRBV3-2	TGTGCCAGCAGCGAAGACAGCGGGGAGCTGTTTTTT	CASSEDSGELFF
NA	15	NA	TRBJ1-5	TRBV6-1	TGTGCCAGCAGTGAATTCTCCCCTTTTTCCCAGCCCCAGCATTTT	CASSEFSPFSQPQHF
NA	15	NA	TRBJ2-2	TRBV5-1	TGCGCCAGCAGCCTGCGGGTTGCGAACACCGGGGAGCTGTTTTTT	CASSLRVANTGELFF
TRBD1	15	NA	TRBJ1-4	TRBV3-1/TRBV3-2	TGTGCCAGCAGCCAGTGGACAGGAGGCCGCGAAAAACTGTTTTTT	CASSQWTGGREKLFF
TRBD2	14	NA	TRBJ2-1	TRBV24-1	TGTGCCACCAGTGAGACTAGCGGGAGCTATGAGCAGTTCTTC	CATSETSGSYEQFF
NA	15	NA	TRBJ2-3	TRBV6-2/TRBV6-3	TGTGCCAGCAGCCTGCTGCAGGTTAGCACAGATACGCAGTATTTT	CASSLLQVSTDTQYF
NA	15	NA	TRBJ2-5	TRBV7-2	TGTGCCAGCAGCTCAGGTGGGAGGGGGCAAGAGACCCAGTACTTC	CASSSGGRGQETQYF
NA	15	NA	TRBJ2-7	TRBV5-1	TGCGCCAGCAGCTTGGCACAGTCCACAATCTACGAGCAGTACTTC	CASSLAQSTIYEQYF
TRBD1	15	NA	TRBJ2-2	TRBV10-2	TGCGCCAGCCGAAGGACAGGGTTGCCTCCCGGGGAGCTGTTTTTT	CASRRTGLPPGELFF
TRBD1	16	NA	TRBJ2-6	TRBV9	TGTGCCAGCAGCGTCCAGGGGGCAACTGGGGCCAACGTCCTGACTTTC	CASSVQGATGANVLTF
NA	15	NA	TRBJ1-5	TRBV5-6	TGTGCCAGCAGCTTTAATGGGGGCTCCAATCAGCCCCAGCATTTT	CASSFNGGSNQPQHF
TRBD2	16	NA	TRBJ2-2	TRBV19	TGTGCCAGTAGTATAAACGCGGGAGATTACACCGGGGAGCTGTTTTTT	CASSINAGDYTGELFF
TRBD2	16	NA	TRBJ2-1	TRBV24-1	TGTGCCACCAGTGATTCGTCGGGGGGGCTCTACAATGAGCAGTTCTTC	CATSDSSGGLYNEQFF
NA	12	NA	TRBJ1-1	TRBV28	TGTGCCAGCAGTTTGTGGCAGGAAAAAGCTTTCTTT	CASSLWQEKAFF
TRBD2	17	NA	TRBJ2-1	TRBV11-2	TGTGCCAGCAGCCCACCCTTTATAGCGGGCGAAAACAATGAGCAGTTCTTC	CASSPPFIAGENNEQFF
TRBD1	12	NA	TRBJ2-1	TRBV29-1	TGCAGCGTTGGGGACAGGGGGAGTGAGCAGTTCTTC	CSVGDRGSEQFF
TRBD2	15	NA	TRBJ2-7	TRBV3-1/TRBV3-2	TGTGCCAGCAGCCAAGGCGGGAGTCCATATCACGAGCAGTACTTC	CASSQGGSPYHEQYF
NA	11	NA	TRBJ2-2	TRBV6-6	TGTGCCAGCACCGGGGGCGGGGAGCTGTTTTTT	CASTGGGELFF
TRBD2	17	NA	TRBJ2-3	TRBV9	TGTGCCAGCAGCGTAGAAAATAGCGGGAGTTCTACAGATACGCAGTATTTT	CASSVENSGSSTDTQYF